A single sample is the source of the 2 T cell receptor beta chains below, sequenced in a study of blood T cell repertoires in COVID-19. Libraries were prepared by immunoSEQ multiplex PCR; TCRdb keeps only in-frame clonotypes and omits some of them. Of more than 250,000 clones listed, roughly 82% are singletons. The sequenced material came from peripheral blood. The receptors were sampled from a woman aged 45-65 years with acute or convalescent COVID-19.

This chain links TRBV3-1 (or the pseudogene TRBV3-2) with TRBJ2-7; 14 positions agree with TRBD2. Trimming removed 0 bases from V and 3 bases from J; junction bases left unmatched: 7. The CDR3 consists of 18 residues. The V gene's germline CDR1 is LGHDT and CDR2 YNNKEL (reference sequence). The CDR3 sequence is CASSQDLPGLAGVYEQYF. The CDR3, as DNA: TGTGCCAGCAGCCAAGATCTTCCGGGACTAGCGGGGGTCTACGAGCAGTACTTC.

The genes are TRBV5-6 and TRBJ2-2, with TRBD2 as a possible D gene (5 bases). CDR1 is SGHDT and CDR2 is YYEEEE in the germline V gene. The V and J ends lost 4 bases and 2 bases respectively, with 12 bases between them. CDR3 length: 15 residues. CDR3 nucleotides: TGTGCCAGCAGCCACCTGGGGAGTAACACCGGGGAGCTGTTTTTT. This gives the protein CASSHLGSNTGELFF. Filled out from reference TRBV5-6 and TRBJ2-2, the complete variable domain reads DAGVTQSPTHLIKTRGQQVTLRCSPKSGHDTVSWYQQALGQGPQFIFQYYEEEERQRGNFPDRFSGHQFPNYSSELNVNALLLGDSALYLCASSHLGSNTGELFFGEGSRLTVL.